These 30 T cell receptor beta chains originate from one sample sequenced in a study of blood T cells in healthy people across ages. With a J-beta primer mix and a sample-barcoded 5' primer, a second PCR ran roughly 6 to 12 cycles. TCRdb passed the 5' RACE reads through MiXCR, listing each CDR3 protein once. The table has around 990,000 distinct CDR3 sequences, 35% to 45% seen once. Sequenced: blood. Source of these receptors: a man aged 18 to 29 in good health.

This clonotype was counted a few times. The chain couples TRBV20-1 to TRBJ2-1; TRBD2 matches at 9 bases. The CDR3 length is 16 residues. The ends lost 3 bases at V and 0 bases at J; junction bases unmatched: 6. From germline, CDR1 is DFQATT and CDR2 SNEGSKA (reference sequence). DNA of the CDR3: TGCAGTGCTAGTGATCCAGCGGGGGGCTCCTACAATGAGCAGTTCTTC. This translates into CSASDPAGGSYNEQFF.

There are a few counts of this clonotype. In nucleotides, the CDR3 is TGTGCCAGCAGTTCTCAGGGACTTTACAATGAGCAGTTCTTC. Protein: CASSSQGLYNEQFF. This chain connects TRBV12-3 or TRBV12-4 to TRBJ2-1; D is possibly TRBD2 (6 bases). With 4 bases removed from V and 4 bases from J, the gap between germline ends came to 11 bases. The CDR3 totals 14 residues.

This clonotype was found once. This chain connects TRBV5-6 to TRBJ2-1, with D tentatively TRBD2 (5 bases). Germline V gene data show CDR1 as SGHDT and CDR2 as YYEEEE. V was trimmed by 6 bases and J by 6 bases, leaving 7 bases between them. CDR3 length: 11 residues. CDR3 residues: CASTDFNEQFF. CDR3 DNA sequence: TGTGCCAGCACGGACTTCAATGAGCAGTTCTTC.

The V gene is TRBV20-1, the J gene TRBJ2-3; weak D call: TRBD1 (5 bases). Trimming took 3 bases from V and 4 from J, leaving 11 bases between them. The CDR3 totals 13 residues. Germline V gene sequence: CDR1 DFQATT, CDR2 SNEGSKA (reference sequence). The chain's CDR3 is CSASSGWADTQYF. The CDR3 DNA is TGCAGTGCTAGTTCAGGGTGGGCAGATACGCAGTATTTT.

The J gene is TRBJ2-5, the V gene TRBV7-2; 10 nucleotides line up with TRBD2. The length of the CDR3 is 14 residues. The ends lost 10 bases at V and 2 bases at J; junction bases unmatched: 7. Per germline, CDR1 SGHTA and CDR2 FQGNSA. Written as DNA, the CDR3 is TGTGCCATCGGGGGAGCGGGGGGGCAAGAGACCCAGTACTTC. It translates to CAIGGAGGQETQYF.

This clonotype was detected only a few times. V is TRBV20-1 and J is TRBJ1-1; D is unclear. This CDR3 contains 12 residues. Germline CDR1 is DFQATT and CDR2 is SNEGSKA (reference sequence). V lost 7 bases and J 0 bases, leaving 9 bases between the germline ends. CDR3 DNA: TGCAGTGGCCCATTACTGAACACTGAAGCTTTCTTT. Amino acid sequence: CSGPLLNTEAFF.

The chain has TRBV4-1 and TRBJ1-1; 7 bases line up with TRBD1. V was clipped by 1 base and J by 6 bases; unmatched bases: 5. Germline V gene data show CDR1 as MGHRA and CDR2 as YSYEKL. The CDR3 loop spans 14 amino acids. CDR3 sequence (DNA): TGCGCCAGCAGCCAAGTGCGACAGGGTTCTGAAGCTTTCTTT. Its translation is CASSQVRQGSEAFF.

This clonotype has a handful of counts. The CDR3 region has the DNA TGTGCCACCCAACCAACGACTTACAATGAGCAGTTCTTC. Translated, it gives CATQPTTYNEQFF. The genes are TRBV12-3 or TRBV12-4 and TRBJ2-1; D gene uncertain. CDR3 length equals 13 residues. V was clipped by 10 bases and J by 4 bases, with 14 bases between them.

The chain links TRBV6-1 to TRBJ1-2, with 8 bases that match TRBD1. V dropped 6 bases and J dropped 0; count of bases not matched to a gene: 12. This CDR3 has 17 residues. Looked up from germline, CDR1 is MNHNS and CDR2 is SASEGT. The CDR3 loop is CASRANRQGLANYGYTF. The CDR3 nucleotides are TGTGCCAGCAGAGCAAATCGACAGGGGTTAGCTAACTATGGCTACACCTTC.

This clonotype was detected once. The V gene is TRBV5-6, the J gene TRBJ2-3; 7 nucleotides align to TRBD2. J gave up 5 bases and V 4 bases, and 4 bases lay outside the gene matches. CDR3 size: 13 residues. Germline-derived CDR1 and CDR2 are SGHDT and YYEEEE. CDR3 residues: CASSRAGVDTQYF. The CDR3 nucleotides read TGTGCCAGCAGCAGGGCGGGGGTAGATACGCAGTATTTT.

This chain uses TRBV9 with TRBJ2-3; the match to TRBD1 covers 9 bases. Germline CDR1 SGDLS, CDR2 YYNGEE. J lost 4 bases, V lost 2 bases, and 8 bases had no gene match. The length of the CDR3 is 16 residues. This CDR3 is CASSVATGGMSDTQYF. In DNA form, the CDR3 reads TGTGCCAGCAGCGTGGCGACAGGGGGTATGTCAGATACGCAGTATTTT.

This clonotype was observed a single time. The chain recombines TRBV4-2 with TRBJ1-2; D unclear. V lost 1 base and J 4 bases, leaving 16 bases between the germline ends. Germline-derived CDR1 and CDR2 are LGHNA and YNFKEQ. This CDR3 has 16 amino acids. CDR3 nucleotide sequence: TGTGCCAGCAGCCAAGCACAGACCGAGGTTGGCTATGGCTACACCTTC. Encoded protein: CASSQAQTEVGYGYTF.

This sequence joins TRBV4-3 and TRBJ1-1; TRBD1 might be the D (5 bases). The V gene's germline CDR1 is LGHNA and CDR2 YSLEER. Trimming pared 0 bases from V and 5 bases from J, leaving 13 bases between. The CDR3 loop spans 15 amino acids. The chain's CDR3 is CASSQDVGDGTEAFF. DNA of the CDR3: TGCGCCAGCAGCCAAGATGTAGGGGATGGAACTGAAGCTTTCTTT.

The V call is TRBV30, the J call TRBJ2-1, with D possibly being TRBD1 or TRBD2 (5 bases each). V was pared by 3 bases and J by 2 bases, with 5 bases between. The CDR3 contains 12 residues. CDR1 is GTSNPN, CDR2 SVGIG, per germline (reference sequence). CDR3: CAWRGPYNEQFF. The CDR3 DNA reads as TGTGCCTGGAGGGGACCCTACAATGAGCAGTTCTTC.

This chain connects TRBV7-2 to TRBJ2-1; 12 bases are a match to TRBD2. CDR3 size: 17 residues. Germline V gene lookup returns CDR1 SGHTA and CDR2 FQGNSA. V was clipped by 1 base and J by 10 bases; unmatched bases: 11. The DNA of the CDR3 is TGTGCCAGCAGCTTAGACCTAGCTAGCGGGGGGGCAAACGAGCAGTTCTTC. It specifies CASSLDLASGGANEQFF.

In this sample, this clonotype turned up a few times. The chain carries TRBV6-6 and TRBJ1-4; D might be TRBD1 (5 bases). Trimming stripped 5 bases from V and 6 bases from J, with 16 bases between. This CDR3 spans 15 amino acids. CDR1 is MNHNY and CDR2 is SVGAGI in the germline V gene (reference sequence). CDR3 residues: CASSRPLTADEKLFF. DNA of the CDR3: TGTGCCAGCAGTCGTCCCCTGACAGCAGATGAAAAACTGTTTTTT.

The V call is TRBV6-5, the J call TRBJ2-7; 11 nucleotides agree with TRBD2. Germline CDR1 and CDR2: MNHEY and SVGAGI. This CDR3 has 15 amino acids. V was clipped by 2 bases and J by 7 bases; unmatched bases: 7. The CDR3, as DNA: TGTGCCAGCAGTTACACCCAGACTAGCGGGAAAGAGCAGTACTTC. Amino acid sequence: CASSYTQTSGKEQYF.

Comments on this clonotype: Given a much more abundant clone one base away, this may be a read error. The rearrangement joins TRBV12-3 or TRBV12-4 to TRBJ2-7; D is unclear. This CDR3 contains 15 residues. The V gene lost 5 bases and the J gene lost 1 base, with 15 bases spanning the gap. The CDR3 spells CASSPRDGDSYEQYF. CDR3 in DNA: TGTGCCAGCAGTCCACGTGATGGGGATTCCTACGAGCAGTACTTC.

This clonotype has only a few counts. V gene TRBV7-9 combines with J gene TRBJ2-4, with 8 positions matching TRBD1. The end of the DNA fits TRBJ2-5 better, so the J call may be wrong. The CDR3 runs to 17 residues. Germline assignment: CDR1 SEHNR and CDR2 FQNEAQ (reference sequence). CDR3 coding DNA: TGTGCCAGCAGCTTTACGCTGAGACAGGGGATAGTAGAGACCCAGTACTTC. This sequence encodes CASSFTLRQGIVETQYF.

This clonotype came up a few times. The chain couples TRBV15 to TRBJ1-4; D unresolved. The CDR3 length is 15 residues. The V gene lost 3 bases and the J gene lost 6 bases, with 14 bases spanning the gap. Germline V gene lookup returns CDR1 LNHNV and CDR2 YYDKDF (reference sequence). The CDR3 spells CATSSVDEKDEKLFF. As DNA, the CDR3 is TGTGCCACCAGCAGCGTCGACGAGAAGGATGAAAAACTGTTTTTT. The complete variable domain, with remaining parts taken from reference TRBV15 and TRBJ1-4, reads DAMVIQNPRYQVTQFGKPVTLSCSQTLNHNVMYWYQQKSSQAPKLLFHYYDKDFNNEADTPDNFQSRRPNTSFCFLDIRSPGLGDTAMYLCATSSVDEKDEKLFFGSGTQLSVL.

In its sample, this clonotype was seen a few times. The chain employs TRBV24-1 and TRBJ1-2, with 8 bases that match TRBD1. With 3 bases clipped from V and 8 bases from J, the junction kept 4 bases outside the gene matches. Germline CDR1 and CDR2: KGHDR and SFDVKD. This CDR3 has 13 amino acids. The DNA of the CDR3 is TGTGCCACCAGTGATGAACAGGGGGGCGGCTACACCTTC. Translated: CATSDEQGGGYTF.

The CDR3 nucleotides are TGTGCCAGCAGTTCAGATGCAGGTAGCTCCTACGAGCAGTACTTC. Translated: CASSSDAGSSYEQYF. The chain has TRBV28 and TRBJ2-7; D is undetermined. The germline V gene has CDR1 MDHEN and CDR2 SYDVKM. This CDR3 contains 15 residues. V was shortened by 4 bases and J by 0 bases, with 13 bases between the two germline ends.

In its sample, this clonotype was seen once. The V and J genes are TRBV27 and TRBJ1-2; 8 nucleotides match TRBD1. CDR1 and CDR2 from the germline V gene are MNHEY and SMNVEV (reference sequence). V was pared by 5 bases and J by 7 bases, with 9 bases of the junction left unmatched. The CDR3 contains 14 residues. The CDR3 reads CASSLRTGRGGYTF. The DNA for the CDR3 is TGTGCCAGCAGTCTCCGGACAGGGCGGGGTGGCTACACCTTC.

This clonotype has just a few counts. CDR3 bases: TGCGCCAGCAGCCAGTACGGACAGGGGGCTTGTGGCTACACCTTC. It is translated as CASSQYGQGACGYTF. The chain is built from TRBV4-3 and TRBJ1-2, with 11 bases matching TRBD1. V gave up 3 bases and J gave up 7 bases; unmatched junction bases: 7. Germline values: CDR1 LGHNA, CDR2 YSLEER. This CDR3 has 15 amino acids.

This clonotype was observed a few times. The CDR3: CASSLNAAGNYGYTF. CDR3 nucleotides: TGTGCCAGCAGTTTGAATGCGGCGGGAAACTATGGCTACACCTTC. This sequence joins TRBV27 and TRBJ1-2, with no clear D. The V end lost 3 bases, the J end lost 2 bases, and 13 bases lay between the germline ends. CDR1 and CDR2 from the germline V gene are MNHEY and SMNVEV (reference sequence). This CDR3 contains 15 residues.

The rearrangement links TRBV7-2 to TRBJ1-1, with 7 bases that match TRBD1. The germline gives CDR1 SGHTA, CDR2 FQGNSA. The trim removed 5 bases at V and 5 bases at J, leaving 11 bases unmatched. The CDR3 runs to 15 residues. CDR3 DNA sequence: TGTGCCAGCAGCCGGGACAGCATTCGAGGGACTGAAGCTTTCTTT. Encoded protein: CASSRDSIRGTEAFF.

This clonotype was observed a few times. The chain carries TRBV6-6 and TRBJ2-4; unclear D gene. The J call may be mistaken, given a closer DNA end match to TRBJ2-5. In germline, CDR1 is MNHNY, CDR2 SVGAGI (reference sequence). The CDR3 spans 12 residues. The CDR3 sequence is CATAQTQETQYF. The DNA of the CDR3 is TGTGCCACCGCGCAGACACAAGAGACCCAGTACTTC.

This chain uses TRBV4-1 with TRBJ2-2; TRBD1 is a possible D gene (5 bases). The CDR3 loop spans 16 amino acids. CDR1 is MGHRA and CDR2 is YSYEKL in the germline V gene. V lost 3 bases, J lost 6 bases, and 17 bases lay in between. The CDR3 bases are TGCGCCAGCAGCCATACCGACAGAACCCCGCCCGGGGAGCTGTTTTTT. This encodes CASSHTDRTPPGELFF.

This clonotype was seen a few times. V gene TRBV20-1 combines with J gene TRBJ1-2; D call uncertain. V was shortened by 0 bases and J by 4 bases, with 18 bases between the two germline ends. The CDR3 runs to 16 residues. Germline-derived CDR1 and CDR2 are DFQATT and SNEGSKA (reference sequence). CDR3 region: CSAREDGPPLIYGYTF. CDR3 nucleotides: TGCAGTGCTAGAGAGGATGGTCCCCCTCTAATCTATGGCTACACCTTC.

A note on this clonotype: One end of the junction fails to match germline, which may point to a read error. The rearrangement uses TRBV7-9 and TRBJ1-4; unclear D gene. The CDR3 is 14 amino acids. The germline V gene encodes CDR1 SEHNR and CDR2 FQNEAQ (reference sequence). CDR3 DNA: TGTACCAGCAGCTCGGACCCAACTAATGAAAAACTGTTTTTT. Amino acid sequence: CTSSSDPTNEKLFF.